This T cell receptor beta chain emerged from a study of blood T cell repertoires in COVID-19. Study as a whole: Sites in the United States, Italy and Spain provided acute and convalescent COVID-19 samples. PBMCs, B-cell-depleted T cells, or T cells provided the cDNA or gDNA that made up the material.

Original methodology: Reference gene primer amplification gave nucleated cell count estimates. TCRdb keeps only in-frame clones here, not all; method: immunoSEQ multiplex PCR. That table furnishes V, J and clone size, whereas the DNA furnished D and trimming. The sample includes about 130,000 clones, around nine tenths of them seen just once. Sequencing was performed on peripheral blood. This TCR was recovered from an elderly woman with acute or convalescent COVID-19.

The CDR3 sequence is CASRGAGTGSNQPQHF. As DNA, the CDR3 is TGTGCCAGCAGGGGGGCCGGGACAGGTAGCAATCAGCCCCAGCATTTT. This chain joins TRBV2 and TRBJ1-5, with TRBD1 identical over 8 bases. Germline values: CDR1 SNHLY, CDR2 FYNNEI. V gave up 6 bases and J gave up 0 bases; unmatched junction bases: 7. This CDR3 region has 16 residues.